Presented here are 19 T cell receptor beta chains from one specimen sequenced in a study of blood T cell repertoires in COVID-19. The protocol was immunoSEQ multiplex PCR, while the TCRdb copy is restricted to in-frame clones and leaves out a portion. Here the sample spans about 280,000 clones, around 85% being singletons. The specimen sequenced was PBMCs or T cells enriched from blood (not recorded which). The receptor source for this set is a woman between 35 and 50 years old who had recovered from COVID-19.

The CDR3 reads CASRPDRTHGYTF. The CDR3 bases are TGTGCCAGCAGACCCGACAGGACGCATGGCTACACCTTC. This sequence joins TRBV28 and TRBJ1-2; TRBD1 might be the D (6 bases). This CDR3 spans 13 amino acids. V dropped 6 bases and J dropped 6 bases, with 14 bases sitting between them. The germline CDR1 and CDR2 sequences are MDHEN and SYDVKM.

The V call is TRBV29-1, the J call TRBJ2-1; D call uncertain. Germline-derived CDR1 and CDR2 are SQVTM and ANQGSEA. Deletions cut 4 bases from V and 4 bases from J, with 8 bases between. The CDR3 contains 12 residues. CDR3: CSVGLSYNEQFF. CDR3 coding DNA: TGCAGCGTTGGTCTAAGTTACAATGAGCAGTTCTTC.

The chain combines TRBV30 with TRBJ2-3, with a possible D match to TRBD2 (6 bases). Trimming removed 0 bases at V and 6 bases at J, with 16 bases between. This CDR3 region has 15 residues. Germline loops: CDR1 GTSNPN, CDR2 SVGIG (reference sequence). CDR3 residues: CAWSVTATGGDTQYF. DNA of the CDR3: TGTGCCTGGAGTGTAACGGCTACCGGAGGGGATACGCAGTATTTT.

The CDR3 DNA reads TGTGCCAGCAGTTTCAAGGGGGGAAACACCATATATTTT. This translates into CASSFKGGNTIYF. The chain links TRBV27 to TRBJ1-3, with D perhaps matching TRBD1 (5 bases). Germline V CDR1 and CDR2: MNHEY, SMNVEV (reference sequence). Trimming left V 3 bases short and J 4 bases short, with 7 bases between. There are 13 residues in the CDR3.

This clone was seen only a few times. The V gene is TRBV5-4, the J gene TRBJ2-5, with D tentatively TRBD2 (6 bases). Trimming pared 0 bases from V and 9 bases from J, leaving 6 bases between. From germline, CDR1 is SGHNT and CDR2 YYREEE (reference sequence). The CDR3 has 11 amino acids. CDR3 coding DNA: TGTGCCAGCAGCTTGGGGGAGGCCCAGTACTTC. Translated, it gives CASSLGEAQYF.

This sequence joins TRBV6-5 and TRBJ1-2; D may be TRBD1 (6 bases). Germline V lookup: CDR1 MNHEY, CDR2 SVGAGI. This CDR3 is 14 amino acids long. Between the trimmed V and J ends, which lost 10 bases and 0 bases, there was a span of 15 bases. The CDR3 here is CATGGRKANYGYTF. CDR3 nucleotide sequence: TGTGCCACCGGGGGGCGGAAAGCTAACTATGGCTACACCTTC.

The chain recombines TRBV30 with TRBJ2-7, with 13 bases fitting TRBD2. Trimming removed 5 bases from V and 4 bases from J; junction bases left unmatched: 8. CDR3 length: 15 amino acids. Germline values: CDR1 GTSNPN, CDR2 SVGIG (reference sequence). The CDR3 sequence: CAWSSPGLAGYEQYF. For the CDR3, the DNA is TGTGCCTGGTCCTCACCGGGACTAGCGGGATACGAGCAGTACTTC.

The chain has TRBV7-9 and TRBJ1-5; TRBD1 matches 7 bases. This CDR3 is built from 14 residues. Germline lookup yields CDR1 SEHNR and CDR2 FQNEAQ (reference sequence). With V trimmed by 1 base and J by 9 bases, 6 bases remained unmatched. CDR3 DNA sequence: TGTGCCAGCAGCTTAGAAGGCGGGGACAGGCCCCAGCATTTT. Translation: CASSLEGGDRPQHF.

The chain carries TRBV24-1 and TRBJ2-7, with 8 bases fitting TRBD1. Looked up from germline, CDR1 is KGHDR and CDR2 is SFDVKD. V was clipped by 2 bases and J by 3 bases; unmatched bases: 8. This CDR3 has 16 residues. The CDR3 loop reads CATSDSRQGQDYEQYF. The CDR3 region has the DNA TGTGCCACCAGTGATTCTCGACAGGGGCAAGACTACGAGCAGTACTTC.

A remark on this clone: The sample has other DNA sequences that encode this CDR3 too. J is TRBJ2-3 and V is TRBV7-9; 10 bases fit TRBD2. V gave up 2 bases and J gave up 3 bases; unmatched junction bases: 2. Looked up from germline, CDR1 is SEHNR and CDR2 is FQNEAQ (reference sequence). The CDR3 totals 15 residues. CDR3: CASSLLAGVTDTQYF. CDR3 DNA: TGTGCCAGCAGCTTACTAGCGGGAGTAACAGATACGCAGTATTTT.

This chain links TRBV3-1 (or the pseudogene TRBV3-2) with TRBJ2-3, with D possibly matching TRBD2 (6 bases). The CDR3 covers 12 residues. Germline-derived CDR1 and CDR2 are LGHDT and YNNKEL (reference sequence). V lost 0 bases and J 11 bases, leaving 9 bases between the germline ends. CDR3 in amino acids: CASSQEGLEQYF. The CDR3 nucleotides read TGTGCCAGCAGCCAAGAGGGACTGGAGCAGTATTTT.

The chain links TRBV2 to TRBJ2-1, with 9 bases identical to TRBD2. Germline V gene data show CDR1 as SNHLY and CDR2 as FYNNEI. V lost 5 bases and J lost 5; bases outside the gene matches: 1. The CDR3 consists of 13 residues. CDR3 sequence: CASSSGRNNEQFF. The CDR3 nucleotides are TGTGCCAGCAGTAGCGGGAGGAACAATGAGCAGTTCTTC.

The gene calls are TRBV7-2 and TRBJ2-3, with 8 bases fitting TRBD1. Germline V CDR1 and CDR2: SGHTA, FQGNSA. This CDR3 has 14 amino acids. V shed 8 bases, J shed 4 bases, and the junction held 8 bases outside the gene matches. The DNA of the CDR3 is TGTGCCAGCGCTAACCAGGGGGCCCCAGATACGCAGTATTTT. This gives the protein CASANQGAPDTQYF.

The V gene is TRBV2, the J gene TRBJ2-3; 16 positions match TRBD2. V trimming: 7 bases; J trimming: 1 base; junction bases outside the gene matches: 8. Germline V CDR1 and CDR2: SNHLY, FYNNEI. This CDR3 has 18 residues. As DNA, the CDR3 is TGTGCCAGCAAGACGGGACTAGCGGGAGGGCGGGGCACAGATACGCAGTATTTT. It yields the protein CASKTGLAGGRGTDTQYF.

The chain has TRBV7-2 and TRBJ2-5; possible D gene TRBD1, 6 bases. This CDR3 comprises 15 residues. V was trimmed by 6 bases and J by 5 bases, leaving 19 bases between them. Germline V lookup: CDR1 SGHTA, CDR2 FQGNSA. The CDR3 spells CASRLSGQPAETQYF. DNA for the CDR3: TGTGCCAGCAGGCTCTCGGGACAACCTGCTGAGACCCAGTACTTC.

The chain recombines TRBV3-1 (or the pseudogene TRBV3-2) with TRBJ2-5; 12 bases fit TRBD2. The germline V gene has CDR1 LGHDT and CDR2 YNNKEL (reference sequence). The CDR3 runs to 15 residues. The V segment lost 4 bases and the J segment 4 bases; nucleotides outside the gene matches: 4. In nucleotides, the CDR3 is TGTGCCAGCAGCCCGCCGGGACTAGCGGGAGAGACCCAGTACTTC. It encodes CASSPPGLAGETQYF.

This clone was seen just once. The rearrangement links TRBV18 to TRBJ2-1; 13 bases map to TRBD2. Losses at the gene ends were 5 bases for V and 2 bases for J; bases not matched to a gene: 3. CDR1 and CDR2 from the germline V gene are KGHSH and LQKENI. CDR3 length: 16 residues. The CDR3 here is CASSATSGGTYNEQFF. CDR3 sequence (DNA): TGTGCCAGCTCAGCGACTAGCGGGGGGACCTACAATGAGCAGTTCTTC.

The V and J genes are TRBV6-5 and TRBJ2-7; D is unresolved. V was pared by 5 bases and J by 2 bases, with 13 bases between. The CDR3 sequence is 14 residues long. CDR1 MNHEY and CDR2 SVGAGI come from the germline V gene. The CDR3 is CASSPALQAYEQYF. The CDR3 coding sequence is TGTGCCAGCAGTCCGGCCCTTCAGGCCTACGAGCAGTACTTC.

This rearrangement joins TRBV3-1 (or the pseudogene TRBV3-2) to TRBJ2-7; possibly TRBD2 for D (6 bases). The V gene's germline CDR1 is LGHDT and CDR2 YNNKEL (reference sequence). V was clipped by 3 bases and J by 3 bases, with 18 bases between them. The CDR3 spans 16 residues. CDR3 DNA sequence: TGTGCCAGCAGCCAGACCTGGGGGGTGCTTGACTACGAGCAGTACTTC. Protein product: CASSQTWGVLDYEQYF.